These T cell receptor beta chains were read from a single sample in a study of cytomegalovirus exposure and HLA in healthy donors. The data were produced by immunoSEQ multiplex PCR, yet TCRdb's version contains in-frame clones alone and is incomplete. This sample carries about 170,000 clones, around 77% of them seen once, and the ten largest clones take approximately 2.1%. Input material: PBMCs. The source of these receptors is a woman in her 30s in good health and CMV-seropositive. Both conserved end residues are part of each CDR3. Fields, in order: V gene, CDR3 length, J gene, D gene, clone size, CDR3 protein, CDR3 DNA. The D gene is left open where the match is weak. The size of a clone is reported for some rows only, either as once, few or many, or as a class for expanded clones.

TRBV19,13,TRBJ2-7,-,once,CASSIEDSYEQYF,TGTGCCAGTAGTATAGAGGACAGTTACGAGCAGTACTTC
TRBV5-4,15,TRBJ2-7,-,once,CASSPRAGASYEQYF,TGTGCCAGCAGCCCCCGGGCGGGGGCTTCCTACGAGCAGTACTTC
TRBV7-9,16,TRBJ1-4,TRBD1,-,CASSSWTGGANEKLFF,TGTGCCAGCAGCTCCTGGACAGGAGGAGCTAATGAAAAACTGTTTTTT
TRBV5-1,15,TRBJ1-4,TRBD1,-,CASSSSGTDNEKLFF,TGCGCCAGCAGCTCCTCCGGGACAGATAATGAAAAACTGTTTTTT
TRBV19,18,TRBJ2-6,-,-,CASSNGLPGSSGANVLTF,TGTGCCAGTAGTAATGGGCTTCCCGGGAGCTCTGGGGCCAACGTCCTGACTTTC
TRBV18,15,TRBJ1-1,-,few,CASSPSADASAEAFF,TGTGCCAGCTCACCTTCTGCAGACGCGAGCGCTGAAGCTTTCTTT
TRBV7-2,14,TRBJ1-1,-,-,CASSLGRQFTEAFF,TGTGCCAGCAGCTTAGGTCGACAGTTTACTGAAGCTTTCTTT
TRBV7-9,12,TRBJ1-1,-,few,CASSLMNTEAFF,TGTGCCAGCAGCCTAATGAACACTGAAGCTTTCTTT
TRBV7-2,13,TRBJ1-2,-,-,CASSLGTTYGYTF,TGTGCCAGCAGCTTAGGGACAACCTATGGCTACACCTTC
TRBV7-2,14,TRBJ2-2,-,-,CASSPSLNTGELFF,TGTGCCAGCAGCCCCAGTCTGAACACCGGGGAGCTGTTTTTT
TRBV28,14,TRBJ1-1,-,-,CASSPIVGGTEAFF,TGTGCCAGCAGCCCAATAGTGGGGGGGACTGAAGCTTTCTTT
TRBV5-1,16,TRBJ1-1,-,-,CASSPSGGTMNTEAFF,TGCGCCAGCAGCCCATCCGGGGGTACCATGAACACTGAAGCTTTCTTT
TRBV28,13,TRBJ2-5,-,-,CASSLFGEKTQYF,TGTGCCAGCAGTTTATTTGGGGAGAAGACCCAGTACTTC
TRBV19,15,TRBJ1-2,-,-,CASSTQGYRNYGYTF,TGTGCCAGTAGTACCCAGGGCTACCGTAACTATGGCTACACCTTC
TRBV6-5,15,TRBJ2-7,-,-,CASSQDPGLAYEQYF,TGTGCCAGCAGCCAAGACCCGGGACTTGCCTACGAGCAGTACTTC
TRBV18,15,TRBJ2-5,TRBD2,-,CASSLGLAGGETQYF,TGTGCCAGCTCATTGGGACTAGCGGGAGGAGAGACCCAGTACTTC
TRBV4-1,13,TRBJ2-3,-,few,CASSHTSTDTQYF,TGCGCCAGCAGCCACACTAGCACAGATACGCAGTATTTT
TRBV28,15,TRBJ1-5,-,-,CASSRQILSNQPQHF,TGTGCCAGCAGCCGACAGATCCTTAGCAATCAGCCCCAGCATTTT
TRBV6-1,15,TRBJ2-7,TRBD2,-,CASSSHGLAGYEQYF,TGTGCCAGCAGTTCCCACGGACTAGCGGGCTACGAGCAGTACTTC
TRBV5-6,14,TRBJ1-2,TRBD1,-,CASRLGQGFYGYTF,TGTGCCAGCAGATTGGGACAGGGGTTCTATGGCTACACCTTC
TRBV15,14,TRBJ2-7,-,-,CATSSQVGRIEQYF,TGTGCCACCAGCAGTCAAGTGGGGAGGATCGAGCAGTACTTC
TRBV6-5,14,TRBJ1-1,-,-,CASSQETVNTEAFF,TGTGCCAGCAGTCAGGAGACAGTGAACACTGAAGCTTTCTTT
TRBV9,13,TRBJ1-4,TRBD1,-,CASQGAYDEKLFF,TGTGCCAGCCAGGGGGCTTATGATGAAAAACTGTTTTTT
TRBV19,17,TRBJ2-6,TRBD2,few,CASSNLAGGQGANVLTF,TGTGCCAGTAGTAATCTAGCGGGGGGGCAAGGGGCCAACGTCCTGACTTTC
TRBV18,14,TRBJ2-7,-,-,CASSAGTITYEQYF,TGTGCCAGCTCAGCCGGGACAATTACCTACGAGCAGTACTTC
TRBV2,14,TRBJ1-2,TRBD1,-,CASIGTGFLQGYTF,TGTGCCAGCATTGGGACAGGGTTTCTTCAGGGCTACACCTTC
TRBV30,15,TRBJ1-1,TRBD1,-,CAWSRTGASNTEAFF,TGTGCCTGGAGTCGGACAGGGGCTTCGAACACTGAAGCTTTCTTT